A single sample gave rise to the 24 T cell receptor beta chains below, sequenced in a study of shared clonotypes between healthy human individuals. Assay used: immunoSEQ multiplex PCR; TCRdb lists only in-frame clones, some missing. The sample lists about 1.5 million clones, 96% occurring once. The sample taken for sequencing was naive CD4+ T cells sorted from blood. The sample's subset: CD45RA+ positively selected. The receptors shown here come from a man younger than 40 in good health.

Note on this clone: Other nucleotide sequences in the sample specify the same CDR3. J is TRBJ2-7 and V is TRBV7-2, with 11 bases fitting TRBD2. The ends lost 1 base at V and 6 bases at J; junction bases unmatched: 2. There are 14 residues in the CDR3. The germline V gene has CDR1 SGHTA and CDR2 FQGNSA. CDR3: CASSLGGTSGEQYF. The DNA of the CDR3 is TGTGCCAGCAGCTTAGGTGGGACTAGCGGCGAGCAGTACTTC.

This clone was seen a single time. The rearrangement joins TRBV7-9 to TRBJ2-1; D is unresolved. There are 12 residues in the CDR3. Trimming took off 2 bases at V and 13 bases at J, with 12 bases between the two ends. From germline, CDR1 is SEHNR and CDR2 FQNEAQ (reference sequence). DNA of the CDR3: TGTGCCAGCAGCTTAAATTCCGGCGTTCAGTTCTTC. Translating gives CASSLNSGVQFF.

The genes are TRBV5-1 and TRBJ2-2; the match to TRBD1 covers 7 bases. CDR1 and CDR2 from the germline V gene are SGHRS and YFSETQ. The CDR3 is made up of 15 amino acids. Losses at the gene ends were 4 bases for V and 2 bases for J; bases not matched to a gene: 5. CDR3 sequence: CASSPRDSNTGELFF. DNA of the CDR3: TGCGCCAGCAGCCCTCGGGACAGTAACACCGGGGAGCTGTTTTTT.

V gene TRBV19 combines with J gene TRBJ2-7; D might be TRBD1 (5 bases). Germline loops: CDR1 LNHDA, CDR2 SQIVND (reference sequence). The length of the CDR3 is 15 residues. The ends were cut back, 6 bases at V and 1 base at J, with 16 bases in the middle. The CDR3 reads CASRGPARASYEQYF. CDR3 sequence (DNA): TGTGCCAGTAGGGGGCCGGCCCGGGCGTCCTACGAGCAGTACTTC.

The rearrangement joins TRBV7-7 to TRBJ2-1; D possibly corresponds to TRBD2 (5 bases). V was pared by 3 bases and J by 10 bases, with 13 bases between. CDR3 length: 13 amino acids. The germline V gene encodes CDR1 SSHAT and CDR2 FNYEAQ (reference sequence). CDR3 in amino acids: CASSLLTNGEQFF. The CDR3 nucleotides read TGTGCCAGCAGCTTGTTGACTAACGGAGAGCAGTTCTTC.

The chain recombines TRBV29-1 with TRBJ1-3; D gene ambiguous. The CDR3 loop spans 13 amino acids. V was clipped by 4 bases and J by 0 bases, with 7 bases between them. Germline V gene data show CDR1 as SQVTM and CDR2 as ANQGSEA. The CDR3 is CSVGASSGNTIYF. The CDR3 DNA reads TGCAGCGTTGGGGCTAGCTCTGGAAACACCATATATTTT.

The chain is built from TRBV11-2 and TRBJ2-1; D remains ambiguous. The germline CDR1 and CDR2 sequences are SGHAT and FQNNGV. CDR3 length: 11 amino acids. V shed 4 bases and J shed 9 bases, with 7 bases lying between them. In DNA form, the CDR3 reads TGTGCCAGCAGCTGGTATGGTGAGCAGTTCTTC. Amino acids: CASSWYGEQFF.

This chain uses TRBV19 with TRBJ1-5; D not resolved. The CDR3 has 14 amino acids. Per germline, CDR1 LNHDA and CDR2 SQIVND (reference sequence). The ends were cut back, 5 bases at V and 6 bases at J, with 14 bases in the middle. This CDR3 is CASSDFLRSQPQHF. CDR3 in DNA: TGTGCCAGTAGTGACTTTCTAAGGAGTCAGCCCCAGCATTTT.

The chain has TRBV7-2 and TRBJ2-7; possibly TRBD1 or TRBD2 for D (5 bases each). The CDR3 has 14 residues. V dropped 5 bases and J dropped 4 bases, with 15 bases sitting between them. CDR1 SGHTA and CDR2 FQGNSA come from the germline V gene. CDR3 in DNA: TGTGCCAGCAGCCCCCGCGGGTGGGGGTACGAGCAGTACTTC. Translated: CASSPRGWGYEQYF. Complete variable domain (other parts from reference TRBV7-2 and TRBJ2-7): GAGVSQSPSNKVTEKGKDVELRCDPISGHTALYWYRQSLGQGLEFLIYFQGNSAPDKSGLPSDRFSAERTGGSVSTLTIQRTQQEDSAVYLCASSPRGWGYEQYFGPGTRLTVT.

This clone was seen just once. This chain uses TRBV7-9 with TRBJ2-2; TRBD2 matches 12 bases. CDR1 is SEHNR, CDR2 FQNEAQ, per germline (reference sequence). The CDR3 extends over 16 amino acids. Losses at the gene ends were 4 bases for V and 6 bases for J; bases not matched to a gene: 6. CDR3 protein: CASSSGTSGFPGELFF. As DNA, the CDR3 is TGTGCCAGCAGCTCAGGGACTAGCGGGTTTCCCGGGGAGCTGTTTTTT.

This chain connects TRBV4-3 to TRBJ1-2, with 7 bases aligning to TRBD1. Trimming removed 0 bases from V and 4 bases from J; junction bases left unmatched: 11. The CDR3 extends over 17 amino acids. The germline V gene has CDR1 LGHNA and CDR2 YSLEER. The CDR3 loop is CASSQDGRDRAVYGYTF. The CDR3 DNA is TGCGCCAGCAGCCAAGATGGCCGGGACAGAGCAGTCTATGGCTACACCTTC.

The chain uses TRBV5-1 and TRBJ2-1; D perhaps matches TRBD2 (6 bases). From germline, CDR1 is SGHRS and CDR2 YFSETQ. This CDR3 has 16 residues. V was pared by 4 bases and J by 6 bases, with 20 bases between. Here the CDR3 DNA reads TGCGCCAGCAGCCCCCCAGGAGGGACCCCAGGCAATGAGCAGTTCTTC. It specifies CASSPPGGTPGNEQFF.

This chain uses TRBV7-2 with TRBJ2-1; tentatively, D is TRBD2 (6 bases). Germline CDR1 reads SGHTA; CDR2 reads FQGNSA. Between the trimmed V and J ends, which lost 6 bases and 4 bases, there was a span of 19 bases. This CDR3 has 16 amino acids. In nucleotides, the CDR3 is TGTGCCAGCAGTTCCCCCCACGGTAGCGGATACAATGAGCAGTTCTTC. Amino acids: CASSSPHGSGYNEQFF.

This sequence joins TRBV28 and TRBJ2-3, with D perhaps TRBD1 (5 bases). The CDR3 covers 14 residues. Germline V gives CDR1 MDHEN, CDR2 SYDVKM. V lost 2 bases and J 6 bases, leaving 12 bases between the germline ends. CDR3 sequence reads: CASSLTGSGDTQYF. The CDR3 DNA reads TGTGCCAGCAGTTTAACAGGTTCAGGGGATACGCAGTATTTT.

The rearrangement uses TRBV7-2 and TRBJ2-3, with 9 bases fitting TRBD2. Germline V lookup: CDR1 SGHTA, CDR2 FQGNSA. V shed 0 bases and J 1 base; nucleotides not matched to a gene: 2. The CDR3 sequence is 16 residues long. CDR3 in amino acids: CASSLARTSGTDTQYF. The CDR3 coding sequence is TGTGCCAGCAGCTTAGCTAGGACTAGCGGCACAGATACGCAGTATTTT.

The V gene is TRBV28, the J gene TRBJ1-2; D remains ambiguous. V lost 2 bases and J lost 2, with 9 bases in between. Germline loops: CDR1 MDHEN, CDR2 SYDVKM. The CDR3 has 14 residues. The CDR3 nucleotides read TGTGCCAGCAGTTTAATCTCTCAAAACTATGGCTACACCTTC. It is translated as CASSLISQNYGYTF.

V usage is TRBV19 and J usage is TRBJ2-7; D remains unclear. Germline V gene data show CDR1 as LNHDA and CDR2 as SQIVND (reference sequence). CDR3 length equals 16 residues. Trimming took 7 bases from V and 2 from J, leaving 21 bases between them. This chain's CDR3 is CASTKHPETLPYEQYF. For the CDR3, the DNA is TGTGCCAGTACCAAACATCCGGAGACACTTCCCTACGAGCAGTACTTC.

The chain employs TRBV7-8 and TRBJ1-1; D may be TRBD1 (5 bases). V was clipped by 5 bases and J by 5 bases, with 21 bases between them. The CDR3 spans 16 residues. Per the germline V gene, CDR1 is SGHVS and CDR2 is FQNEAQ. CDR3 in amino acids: CASSPYLGEITTEAFF. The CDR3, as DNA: TGTGCCAGCAGCCCCTACTTGGGGGAAATTACTACTGAAGCTTTCTTT.

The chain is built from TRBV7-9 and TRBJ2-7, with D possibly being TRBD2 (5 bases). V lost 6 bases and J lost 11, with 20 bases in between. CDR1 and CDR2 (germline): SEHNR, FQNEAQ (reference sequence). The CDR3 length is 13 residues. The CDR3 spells CASSLSAETSKYF. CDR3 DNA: TGTGCCAGCAGTCTTAGCGCTGAGACCTCGAAGTACTTC. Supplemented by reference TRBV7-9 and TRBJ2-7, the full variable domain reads DTGVSQNPRHKITKRGQNVTFRCDPISEHNRLYWYRQTLGQGPEFLTYFQNEAQLEKSRLLSDRFSAERPKGSFSTLEIQRTEQGDSAMYLCASSLSAETSKYFGPGTRLTVT.

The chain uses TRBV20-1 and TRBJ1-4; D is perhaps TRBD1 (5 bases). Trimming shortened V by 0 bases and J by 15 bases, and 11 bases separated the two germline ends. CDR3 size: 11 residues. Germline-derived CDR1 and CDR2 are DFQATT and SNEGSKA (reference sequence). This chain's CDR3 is CSARDLRTLFF. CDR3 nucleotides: TGCAGTGCTAGAGATCTTCGGACATTGTTTTTT.

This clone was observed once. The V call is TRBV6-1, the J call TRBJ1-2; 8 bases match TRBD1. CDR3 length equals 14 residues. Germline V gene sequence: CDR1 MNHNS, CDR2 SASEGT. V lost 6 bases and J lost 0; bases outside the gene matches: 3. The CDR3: CASRDREPNYGYTF. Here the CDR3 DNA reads TGTGCCAGCAGGGACAGGGAACCTAACTATGGCTACACCTTC.

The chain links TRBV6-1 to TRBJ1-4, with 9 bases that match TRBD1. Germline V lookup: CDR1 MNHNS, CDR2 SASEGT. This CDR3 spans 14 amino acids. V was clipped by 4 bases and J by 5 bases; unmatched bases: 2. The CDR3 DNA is TGTGCCAGCAGTGTCGGGACAGGGAATGAAAAACTGTTTTTT. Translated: CASSVGTGNEKLFF.

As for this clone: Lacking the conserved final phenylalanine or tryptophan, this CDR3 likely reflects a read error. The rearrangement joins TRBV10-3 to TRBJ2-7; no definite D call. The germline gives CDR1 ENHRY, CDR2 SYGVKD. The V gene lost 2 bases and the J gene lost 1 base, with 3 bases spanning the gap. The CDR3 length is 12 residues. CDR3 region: CAISEKSYEQYL. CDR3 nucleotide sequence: TGTGCCATCAGTGAGAAATCCTACGAGCAGTACCTC.

The CDR3 here is CASSRTTSETYEQYF. CDR3 coding DNA: TGTGCCAGCAGCAGAACGACTAGCGAGACCTACGAGCAGTACTTC. J is TRBJ2-7 and V is TRBV5-5; TRBD2 matches 8 bases. The CDR3 is made up of 15 amino acids. V trimming: 4 bases; J trimming: 2 bases; junction bases outside the gene matches: 8. Germline lookup yields CDR1 SGHKS and CDR2 YYEKEE (reference sequence).